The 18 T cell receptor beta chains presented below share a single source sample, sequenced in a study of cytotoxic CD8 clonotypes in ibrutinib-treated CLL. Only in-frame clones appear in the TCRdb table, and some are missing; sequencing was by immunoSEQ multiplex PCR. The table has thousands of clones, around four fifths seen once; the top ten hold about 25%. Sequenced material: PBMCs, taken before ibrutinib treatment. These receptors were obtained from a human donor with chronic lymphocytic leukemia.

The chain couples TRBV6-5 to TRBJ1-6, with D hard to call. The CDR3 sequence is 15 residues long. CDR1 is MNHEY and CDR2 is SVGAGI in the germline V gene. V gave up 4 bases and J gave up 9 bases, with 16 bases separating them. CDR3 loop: CASSSTGISGSPLHF. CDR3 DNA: TGTGCCAGCAGTTCAACCGGGATAAGCGGTTCACCCCTCCACTTT.

As DNA, the CDR3 is TGCGCCAGCAGCCGCGGGACAGGCCATAATTCACCCCTCCACTTT. Translation gives CASSRGTGHNSPLHF. The J gene is TRBJ1-6, the V gene TRBV5-1; TRBD1 matches at 8 bases. Trimming cost V 4 bases and J 5 bases; bases outside gene matches: 5. Germline V CDR1 and CDR2: SGHRS, YFSETQ. The CDR3 covers 15 residues.

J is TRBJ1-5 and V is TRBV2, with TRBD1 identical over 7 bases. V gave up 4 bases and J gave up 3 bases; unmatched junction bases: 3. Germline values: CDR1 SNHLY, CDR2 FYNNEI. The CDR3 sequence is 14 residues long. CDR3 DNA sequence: TGTGCCAGCAGTGGGGGGACAGTCAATCAGCCCCAGCATTTT. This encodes CASSGGTVNQPQHF. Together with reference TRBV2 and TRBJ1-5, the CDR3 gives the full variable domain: EPEVTQTPSHQVTQMGQEVILRCVPISNHLYFYWYRQILGQKVEFLVSFYNNEISEKSEIFDDQFSVERPDGSNFTLKIRSTKLEDSAMYFCASSGGTVNQPQHFGDGTRLSIL.

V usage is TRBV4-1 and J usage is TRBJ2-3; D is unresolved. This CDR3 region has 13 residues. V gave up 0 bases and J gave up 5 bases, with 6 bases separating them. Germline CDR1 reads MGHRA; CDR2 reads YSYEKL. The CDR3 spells CASSQERGDTQYF. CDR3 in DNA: TGCGCCAGCAGCCAAGAACGCGGAGATACGCAGTATTTT.

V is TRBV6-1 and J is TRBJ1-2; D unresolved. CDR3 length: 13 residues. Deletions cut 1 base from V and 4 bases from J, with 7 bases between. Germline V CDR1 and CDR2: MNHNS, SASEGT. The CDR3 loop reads CASSEDSPYGYTF. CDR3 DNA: TGTGCCAGCAGTGAAGACTCCCCCTATGGCTACACCTTC.

CDR3 protein: CASSIIPPEKLFF. In nucleotides, the CDR3 is TGTGCCAGTAGTATAATCCCTCCGGAAAAACTGTTTTTT. The J gene is TRBJ1-4, the V gene TRBV19; unclear D gene. V shed 2 bases and J shed 8 bases, with 9 bases lying between them. From germline, CDR1 is LNHDA and CDR2 SQIVND (reference sequence). The CDR3 extends over 13 amino acids.

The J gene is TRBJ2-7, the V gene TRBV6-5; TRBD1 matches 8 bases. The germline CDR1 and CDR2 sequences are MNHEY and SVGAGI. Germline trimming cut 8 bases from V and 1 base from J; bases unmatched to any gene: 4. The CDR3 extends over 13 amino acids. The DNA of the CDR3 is TGTGCCAGCCAAGGGACAGGATCCTACGAGCAGTACTTC. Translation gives CASQGTGSYEQYF.

CDR3 loop: CASSQEGKGPYNNYGYTF. CDR3 in DNA: TGTGCCAGCAGCCAAGAGGGAAAGGGGCCATACAACAACTATGGCTACACCTTC. The chain employs TRBV14 and TRBJ1-2; a weak D match, TRBD1 (5 bases). Germline V gene lookup returns CDR1 SGHDN and CDR2 FVKESK. Trimming stripped 0 bases from V and 2 bases from J, with 19 bases between. The CDR3 is 18 amino acids.

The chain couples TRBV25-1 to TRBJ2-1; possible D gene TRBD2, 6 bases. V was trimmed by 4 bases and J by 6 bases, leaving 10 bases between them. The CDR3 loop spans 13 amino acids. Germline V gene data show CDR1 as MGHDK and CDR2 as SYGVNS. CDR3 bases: TGTGCCAGCAGTGCCGGAGGGATCAATGAGCAGTTCTTC. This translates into CASSAGGINEQFF.

Here the CDR3 DNA reads TGTGCCAGCAGCTCCGGGACAAGCTCCTACAATGAGCAGTTCTTC. Translation gives CASSSGTSSYNEQFF. This sequence joins TRBV11-2 and TRBJ2-1; TRBD1 might be the D (6 bases). The V gene lost 4 bases and the J gene lost 0 bases, with 10 bases spanning the gap. The CDR3 runs 15 residues. Germline CDR1 and CDR2: SGHAT and FQNNGV.

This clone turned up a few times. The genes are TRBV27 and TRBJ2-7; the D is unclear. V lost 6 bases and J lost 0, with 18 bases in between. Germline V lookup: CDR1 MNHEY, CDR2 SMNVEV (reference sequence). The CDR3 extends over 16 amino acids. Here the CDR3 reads CASSPSASPLSYEQYF. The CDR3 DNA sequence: TGTGCCAGCAGCCCATCGGCCTCCCCTCTCTCCTACGAGCAGTACTTC.

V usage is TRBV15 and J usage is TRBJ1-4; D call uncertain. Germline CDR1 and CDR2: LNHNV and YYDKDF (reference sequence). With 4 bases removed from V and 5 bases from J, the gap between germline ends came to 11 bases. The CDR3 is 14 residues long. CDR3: CATSTRTGNEKLFF. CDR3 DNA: TGTGCCACCAGCACCAGGACGGGGAATGAAAAACTGTTTTTT.

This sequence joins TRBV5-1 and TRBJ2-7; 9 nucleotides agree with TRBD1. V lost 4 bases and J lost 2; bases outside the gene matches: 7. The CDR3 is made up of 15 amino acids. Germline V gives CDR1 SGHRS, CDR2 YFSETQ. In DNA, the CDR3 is TGCGCCAGCAGCCTGGGGACAGGGATTACCTACGAGCAGTACTTC. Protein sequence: CASSLGTGITYEQYF.

CDR3 nucleotide sequence: TGTGCCAGCAGCCAAGTCGGCTGGGATACGCAGTATTTT. This gives the protein CASSQVGWDTQYF. The V gene is TRBV4-2, the J gene TRBJ2-3; D is undetermined. The CDR3 length is 13 residues. Germline values: CDR1 LGHNA, CDR2 YNFKEQ. V lost 1 base to trimming and J lost 6 bases, with 8 bases between them.

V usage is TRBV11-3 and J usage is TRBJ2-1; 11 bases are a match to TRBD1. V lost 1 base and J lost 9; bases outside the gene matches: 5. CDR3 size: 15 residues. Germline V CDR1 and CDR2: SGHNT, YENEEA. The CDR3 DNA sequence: TGTGCCAGCAGCTTAGGGACAGGGGGCTTCGGTGAGCAGTTCTTC. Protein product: CASSLGTGGFGEQFF.

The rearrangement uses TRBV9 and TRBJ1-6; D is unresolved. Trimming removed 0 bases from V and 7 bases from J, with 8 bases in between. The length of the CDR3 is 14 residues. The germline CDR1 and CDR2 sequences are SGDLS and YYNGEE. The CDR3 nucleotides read TGTGCCAGCAGCGTAGCCCTCGACAATTCACCCCTCCACTTT. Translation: CASSVALDNSPLHF. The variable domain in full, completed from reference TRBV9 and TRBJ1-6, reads DSGVTQTPKHLITATGQRVTLRCSPRSGDLSVYWYQQSLDQGLQFLIQYYNGEERAKGNILERFSAQQFPDLHSELNLSSLELGDSALYFCASSVALDNSPLHFGNGTRLTVT.

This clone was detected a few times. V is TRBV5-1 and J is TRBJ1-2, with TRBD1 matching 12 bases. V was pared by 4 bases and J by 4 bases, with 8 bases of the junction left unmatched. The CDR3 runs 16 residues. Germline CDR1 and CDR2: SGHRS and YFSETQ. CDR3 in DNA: TGCGCCAGCAGCGACGAAGGGACAGGGGGCGGCTATGGCTACACCTTC. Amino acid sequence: CASSDEGTGGGYGYTF.

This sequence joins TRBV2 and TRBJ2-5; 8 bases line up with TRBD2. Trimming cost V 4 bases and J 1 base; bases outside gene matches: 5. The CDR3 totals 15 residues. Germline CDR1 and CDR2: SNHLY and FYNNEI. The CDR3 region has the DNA TGTGCCAGCAGTGGGGTTAGCGGGGCCCAAGAGACCCAGTACTTC. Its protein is CASSGVSGAQETQYF. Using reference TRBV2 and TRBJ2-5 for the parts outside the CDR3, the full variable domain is EPEVTQTPSHQVTQMGQEVILRCVPISNHLYFYWYRQILGQKVEFLVSFYNNEISEKSEIFDDQFSVERPDGSNFTLKIRSTKLEDSAMYFCASSGVSGAQETQYFGPGTRLLVL.